The clone carrying this TCR beta chain occurred a few times. Antigen specificity is unknown. This record belongs to a study of identical twins. Study conclusions and caveats: Zero-insertion analyses could be partly confounded by invariant MAIT and iNKT cells.

In TCRdb, the 5' RACE reads were re-called with MiXCR into one record per CDR3 protein. The profile shows hundreds of thousands of distinct CDR3 sequences, around 12% of them singletons. The same sample was also studied in work on yellow fever vaccine responses in identical twins.

The specimen was PBMCs. This sequence was found in a woman younger than 35 in good health.

The CDR3, as DNA: TGCGCCAGCAGTGACGCAGGACTCGACTTCTATGGCTACACCTTC. Amino acids: CASSDAGLDFYGYTF. V is TRBV10-2 and J is TRBJ1-2; D unclear. Germline V lookup: CDR1 WSHSY, CDR2 SAAADI. The CDR3 covers 15 residues. Trimming removed 3 bases from V and 4 bases from J, with 15 bases in between.